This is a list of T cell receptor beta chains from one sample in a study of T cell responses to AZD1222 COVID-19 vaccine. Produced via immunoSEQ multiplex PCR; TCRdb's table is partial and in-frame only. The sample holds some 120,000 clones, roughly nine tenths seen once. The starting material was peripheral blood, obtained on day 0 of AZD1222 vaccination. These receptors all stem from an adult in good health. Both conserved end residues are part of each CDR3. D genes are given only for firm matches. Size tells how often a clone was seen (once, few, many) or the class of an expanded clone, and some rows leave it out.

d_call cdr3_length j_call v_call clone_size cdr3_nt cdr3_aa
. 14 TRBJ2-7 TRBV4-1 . TGCGCCAGCAGCCAAGATGGGCCTTACTACGAGCAGTACTTC CASSQDGPYYEQYF
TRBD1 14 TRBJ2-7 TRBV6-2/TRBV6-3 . TGTGCCAGCAGTTACGACCAGGGGGCCTACGAGCAGTACTTC CASSYDQGAYEQYF
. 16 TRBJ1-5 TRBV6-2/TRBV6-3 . TGTGCCAGCAGTTACTCGAGAGGAGTTGGCAATCAGCCCCAGCATTTT CASSYSRGVGNQPQHF
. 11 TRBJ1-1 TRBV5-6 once TGTGCCAGCAGCTTGAGCACTGAAGCTTTCTTT CASSLSTEAFF
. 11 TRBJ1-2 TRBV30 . TGTGCCTGGAGCACGACGGGTGGCTACACCTTC CAWSTTGGYTF
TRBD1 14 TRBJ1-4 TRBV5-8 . TGTGCCAGCGGACAGGGCGCAACTAATGAAAAACTGTTTTTT CASGQGATNEKLFF
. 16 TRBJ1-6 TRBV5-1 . TGCGCCAGCAGCTCAGATTCCGCGAACAGAGCTTCACCCCTCCACTTT CASSSDSANRASPLHF
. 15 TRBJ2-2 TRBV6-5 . TGTGCCAGCAGTTACTCGAACATCCCCACCGGGGAGCTGTTTTTT CASSYSNIPTGELFF
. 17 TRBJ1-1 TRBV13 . TGTGCCAGCAGCTTAGAAAGGCTAACAGGATCTAGAACTGAAGCTTTCTTT CASSLERLTGSRTEAFF
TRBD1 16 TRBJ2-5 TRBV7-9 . TGTGCCAGCAGCTTAGCCGGGACAGGGGAGGGAAGGGCCCAGTACTTC CASSLAGTGEGRAQYF
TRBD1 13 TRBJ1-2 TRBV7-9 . TGTGCCAGCAGCTTACCACAGGGGTATGGCTACACCTTC CASSLPQGYGYTF
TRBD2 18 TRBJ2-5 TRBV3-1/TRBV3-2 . TGTGCCAGCAGCCCCCGAACTAGCGGGAGGGCCCTCGGAGAGACCCAGTACTTC CASSPRTSGRALGETQYF
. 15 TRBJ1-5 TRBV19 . TGTGCCAGTAGTATAGTAGCAGGGTCCAATCAGCCCCAGCATTTT CASSIVAGSNQPQHF
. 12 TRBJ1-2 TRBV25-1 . TGTGCCAGCAGTGAGGCGGACTATGGCTACACCTTC CASSEADYGYTF
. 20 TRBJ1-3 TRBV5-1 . TGCGCCAGCAGCTTGGTGGGGGCGACGACACGGACCAGCTCTGGAAACACCATATATTTT CASSLVGATTRTSSGNTIYF
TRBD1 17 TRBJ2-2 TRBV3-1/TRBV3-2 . TGTGCCAGCAGCCGAAATATGGGCCAGGGGGACACCGGGGAGCTGTTTTTT CASSRNMGQGDTGELFF
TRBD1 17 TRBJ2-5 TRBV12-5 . TGTGCTAGTGGTTTGGGGGTGGCGACAGGGGGCCAAGAGACCCAGTACTTC CASGLGVATGGQETQYF
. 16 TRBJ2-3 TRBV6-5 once TGTGCCAGCAGTTACTCGAGCGGATCTAGCACAGATACGCAGTATTTT CASSYSSGSSTDTQYF
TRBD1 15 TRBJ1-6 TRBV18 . TGTGCCAGCTCGCCCGGACAGGGGGCCCTATCACCCCTCCACTTT CASSPGQGALSPLHF